What follows is one T cell receptor (beta chain) and its context. Amplification used 60 Vbeta primers and 13 Jbeta primers. Data came from immunoSEQ multiplex PCR; TCRdb stores just in-frame clones and leaves some out. The table lists 70,000 to 95,000 clones, around three quarters of them singletons. The data derive from a study of cytomegalovirus exposure and HLA in healthy donors. Sequenced: PBMCs. The receptor comes from a male donor in good health and CMV-seronegative.

CDR3 sequence (DNA): TGTGCCAGTAAAGCCGGGACAGCCCAAGCCGGAAGCAGCAATCAGCCCCAGCATTTT. Protein product: CASKAGTAQAGSSNQPQHF. The V and J genes are TRBV19 and TRBJ1-5, with 7 bases that match TRBD1. Unmatched junction bases numbered 19, after V lost 7 bases and J lost 1 base. The V gene's germline CDR1 is LNHDA and CDR2 SQIVND (reference sequence). This CDR3 is built from 19 residues.